These 31 T cell receptor beta chains were sequenced from one sample in a study of beta chain features in type 1 diabetes. Since all of the isolated RNA was reverse transcribed, expressed TCRB transcripts were what got sequenced. Here immunoSEQ multiplex PCR was the method, and the copy in TCRdb shows in-frame clones only, minus some. The data hold 140,000 to 150,000 clones, with about 51% observed a single time. The sequenced sample consisted of Tregs from blood. The receptors here all came from a man between 18 and 35 years old in good health.

V is TRBV9 and J is TRBJ2-4; perhaps TRBD2 as D (5 bases). The length of the CDR3 is 13 residues. Germline V gene sequence: CDR1 SGDLS, CDR2 YYNGEE. V lost 0 bases and J 12 bases, leaving 13 bases between the germline ends. DNA of the CDR3: TGTGCCAGCAGCGTAGTTTCGGGATCCTCTCAGTACTTC. As protein: CASSVVSGSSQYF.

The chain carries TRBV11-2 and TRBJ1-1; possibly TRBD1 for D (6 bases). This CDR3 region has 13 residues. Germline V CDR1 and CDR2: SGHAT, FQNNGV. With 5 bases removed from V and 8 bases from J, the gap between germline ends came to 15 bases. The CDR3 bases are TGTGCCAGCAGCGCCCGGGGGGCCCACGAAGCTTTCTTT. This translates into CASSARGAHEAFF.

This clone was seen a few times. CDR3 sequence reads: CASSLRGAFTDTQYF. For the CDR3, the DNA is TGTGCCAGCAGCTTACGGGGGGCCTTCACAGATACGCAGTATTTT. The chain couples TRBV7-9 to TRBJ2-3, with a weak D call TRBD2 (7 bases). Trimming left V 2 bases short and J 2 bases short, with 11 bases between. This CDR3 contains 15 residues. Germline V CDR1 and CDR2: SEHNR, FQNEAQ (reference sequence).

V and J are TRBV7-9 and TRBJ2-3; unclear D gene. V was pared by 1 base and J by 6 bases, with 5 bases between. The CDR3 length is 12 residues. Per the germline V gene, CDR1 is SEHNR and CDR2 is FQNEAQ (reference sequence). DNA of the CDR3: TGTGCCAGCAGCTTAGACTTTGATACGCAGTATTTT. Protein sequence: CASSLDFDTQYF.

The rearrangement joins TRBV7-2 to TRBJ1-5, with D possibly TRBD1 on 5 matching bases. Trimming left V 5 bases short and J 4 bases short, with 15 bases between. The CDR3 is made up of 15 amino acids. In germline, CDR1 is SGHTA, CDR2 FQGNSA. The CDR3 region is CASSMGEARNQPQHF. The CDR3 DNA follows: TGTGCCAGCAGCATGGGGGAGGCGAGGAATCAGCCCCAGCATTTT.

The chain carries TRBV18 and TRBJ1-1, with 7 bases lining up with TRBD1. V was pared by 3 bases and J by 0 bases, with 4 bases of the junction left unmatched. The length of the CDR3 is 15 residues. CDR1 and CDR2 (germline): KGHSH, LQKENI. CDR3 amino acids: CASSPTDRLNTEAFF. CDR3 nucleotide sequence: TGTGCCAGCTCACCTACGGACAGGCTGAACACTGAAGCTTTCTTT.

The rearrangement links TRBV9 to TRBJ2-3, with TRBD1 matching over 10 bases. From germline, CDR1 is SGDLS and CDR2 YYNGEE. The CDR3 extends over 16 amino acids. After removal of 4 bases from V and 0 bases from J, the junction contained 5 bases not matched to a gene. CDR3 coding DNA: TGTGCCAGCAGCATACGGACAGGGGGAAGCACAGATACGCAGTATTTT. Translation: CASSIRTGGSTDTQYF.

The chain joins TRBV7-8 to TRBJ2-2; TRBD1 matches 7 bases. V was clipped by 4 bases and J by 6 bases; unmatched bases: 11. This CDR3 contains 16 residues. Germline-derived CDR1 and CDR2 are SGHVS and FQNEAQ. In nucleotides, the CDR3 is TGTGCCAGCAGCTCCCAGACAGGGACGATGGCCGGGGAGCTGTTTTTT. This translates into CASSSQTGTMAGELFF.

This clone was seen a few times. This chain uses TRBV10-2 with TRBJ1-1; tentative D call: TRBD1 (5 bases). Trimming removed 7 bases at V and 1 base at J, with 13 bases between. The germline V gene encodes CDR1 WSHSY and CDR2 SAAADI. CDR3 length equals 14 residues. The CDR3 is CASNPGLRNTEAFF. In DNA, the CDR3 is TGCGCCAGCAACCCGGGACTCCGGAACACTGAAGCTTTCTTT.

The chain couples TRBV7-2 to TRBJ1-1; D ambiguous. Trimming cost V 5 bases and J 8 bases, with 12 bases left between them. CDR3 length: 12 residues. The V gene's germline CDR1 is SGHTA and CDR2 FQGNSA. The CDR3 loop reads CASSQNRVEAFF. Here the CDR3 DNA reads TGTGCCAGCAGCCAGAACCGGGTAGAAGCTTTCTTT. Based on the CDR3 plus reference TRBV7-2 and TRBJ1-1, the full variable domain is GAGVSQSPSNKVTEKGKDVELRCDPISGHTALYWYRQSLGQGLEFLIYFQGNSAPDKSGLPSDRFSAERTGGSVSTLTIQRTQQEDSAVYLCASSQNRVEAFFGQGTRLTVV.

The CDR3 loop reads CASSQQEGGEQYF. Written as DNA, the CDR3 is TGTGCCAGCTCACAACAGGAGGGCGGTGAGCAGTACTTC. The chain links TRBV18 to TRBJ2-7, with D possibly being TRBD2 (6 bases). The CDR3 is made up of 13 amino acids. The V end was cut by 4 bases, the J end by 7 bases, with 14 bases between. Germline V gene data show CDR1 as KGHSH and CDR2 as LQKENI.

The sample holds a few counts of this clone. This rearrangement joins TRBV5-1 to TRBJ2-5; 7 nucleotides align to TRBD2. The J call is in doubt because the DNA end fits TRBJ2-7 better. Looked up from germline, CDR1 is SGHRS and CDR2 is YFSETQ. The CDR3 has 18 residues. As DNA, the CDR3 is TGCGCCAGCAGTTTGACTACCCGCGGGGGAGTAACAACCTACGAGCAGTACTTC. Translating gives CASSLTTRGGVTTYEQYF.

The chain recombines TRBV7-2 with TRBJ1-2; the D is unclear. Germline V gives CDR1 SGHTA, CDR2 FQGNSA. Trimming removed 4 bases at V and 4 bases at J, with 10 bases between. The CDR3 is 13 amino acids. For the CDR3, the DNA is TGTGCCAGCAGCTCCCCAAGGAGCTATGGCTACACCTTC. Amino acid sequence: CASSSPRSYGYTF.

This sequence joins TRBV30 and TRBJ2-7, with 12 bases matching TRBD1. Germline V gives CDR1 GTSNPN, CDR2 SVGIG (reference sequence). Losses at the gene ends were 4 bases for V and 3 bases for J; bases not matched to a gene: 7. CDR3 size: 15 residues. CDR3 loop: CAWTLGTGGFYEQYF. The CDR3 DNA sequence: TGTGCCTGGACCCTCGGGACAGGGGGCTTCTACGAGCAGTACTTC.

The chain uses TRBV29-1 and TRBJ1-2; 8 nucleotides match TRBD1. Trimming took 6 bases from V and 6 from J; bases not matched to a gene: 6. Germline-derived CDR1 and CDR2 are SQVTM and ANQGSEA. CDR3 length: 12 amino acids. This chain's CDR3 is CSVNRGTNGYTF. The CDR3, as DNA: TGCAGCGTAAACAGGGGGACAAATGGCTACACCTTC.

CDR3 sequence: CASSTTSRHEQFF. Written as DNA, the CDR3 is TGCGCCAGCAGCACGACTAGCCGGCATGAGCAGTTCTTC. The rearrangement joins TRBV5-1 to TRBJ2-1; 7 bases line up with TRBD2. The germline gives CDR1 SGHRS, CDR2 YFSETQ. The V and J ends lost 4 bases and 8 bases, in that order; junction bases with no gene match: 6. The CDR3 is 13 residues long.

The chain combines TRBV29-1 with TRBJ1-1; TRBD1 is a possible D gene (5 bases). Trimming left V 4 bases short and J 1 base short, with 13 bases between. The CDR3 covers 14 residues. The germline CDR1 and CDR2 sequences are SQVTM and ANQGSEA. The CDR3 here is CSVVFVRENTEAFF. The CDR3 DNA follows: TGCAGCGTTGTCTTTGTCAGGGAGAACACTGAAGCTTTCTTT.

The rearrangement uses TRBV7-3 and TRBJ2-1; 7 positions agree with TRBD1. Losses at the gene ends were 0 bases for V and 7 bases for J; bases not matched to a gene: 3. This CDR3 has 14 amino acids. Germline V lookup: CDR1 SGHTA, CDR2 FQGTGA. CDR3: CASSLTGGRNEQFF. The CDR3 nucleotides read TGTGCCAGCAGCTTAACAGGGGGCCGGAATGAGCAGTTCTTC.

The chain recombines TRBV23-1 with TRBJ2-1; TRBD1 is a possible D gene (5 bases). TRBV23-1 is an ORF, with its function uncertain. The CDR3 totals 18 residues. V was pared by 0 bases and J by 4 bases, with 19 bases between. Here the CDR3 reads CASSQSPPPGIKYNEQFF. CDR3 nucleotides: TGCGCCAGCAGTCAATCACCCCCACCAGGGATCAAGTACAATGAGCAGTTCTTC.

The V and J genes are TRBV18 and TRBJ1-1; D call uncertain. Germline CDR1 KGHSH, CDR2 LQKENI. The V and J ends lost 4 bases and 4 bases respectively, with 10 bases between them. This CDR3 is built from 13 residues. CDR3 DNA sequence: TGTGCCAGCTCACGAGATTATTCCACTGAAGCTTTCTTT. Amino acids: CASSRDYSTEAFF.

V usage is TRBV7-8 and J usage is TRBJ1-5; tentatively, D is TRBD1 (5 bases). V was cut by 3 bases and J by 3 bases, with 6 bases left in between. CDR3 size: 13 residues. Germline V CDR1 and CDR2: SGHVS, FQNEAQ. CDR3: CASSLGLNQPQHF. In DNA, the CDR3 is TGTGCCAGCAGCTTGGGACTCAATCAGCCCCAGCATTTT.

This clone was found a few times. This sequence joins TRBV5-4 and TRBJ2-1; perhaps TRBD2 as D (5 bases). V was pared by 1 base and J by 7 bases, with 15 bases between. The CDR3 is 15 residues long. The germline V gene has CDR1 SGHNT and CDR2 YYREEE (reference sequence). The CDR3 coding sequence is TGTGCCAGCAGCTTGCGTCAACTAACGGGAAATGAGCAGTTCTTC. It yields the protein CASSLRQLTGNEQFF. The variable domain in full, with the rest retrieved from reference TRBV5-4 and TRBJ2-1, is ETGVTQSPTHLIKTRGQQVTLRCSSQSGHNTVSWYQQALGQGPQFIFQYYREEENGRGNFPPRFSGLQFPNYSSELNVNALELDDSALYLCASSLRQLTGNEQFFGPGTRLTVL.

This clone turned up a few times. The V and J genes are TRBV7-8 and TRBJ1-4, with a tentative D call TRBD1 (6 bases). Germline V CDR1 and CDR2: SGHVS, FQNEAQ. V lost 2 bases, J lost 4 bases, and 11 bases lay in between. The length of the CDR3 is 15 residues. The DNA for the CDR3 is TGTGCCAGCAGCTTAATGAGGGGGAGTAATGAAAAACTGTTTTTT. Protein: CASSLMRGSNEKLFF.

There are a few counts of this clone. V gene TRBV27 combines with J gene TRBJ1-1; 7 bases align to TRBD1. The V segment lost 6 bases and the J segment 4 bases; nucleotides outside the gene matches: 5. Germline-derived CDR1 and CDR2 are MNHEY and SMNVEV (reference sequence). This CDR3 region has 13 residues. CDR3 sequence (DNA): TGTGCCAGCAGAACAGGGGTTGGCACTGAAGCTTTCTTT. It specifies CASRTGVGTEAFF.

This clone was found a few times. The chain carries TRBV6-6 and TRBJ2-3; TRBD2 agrees at 12 bases. The CDR3 is made up of 14 amino acids. The trim removed 7 bases at V and 7 bases at J, leaving 6 bases unmatched. The germline V gene encodes CDR1 MNHNY and CDR2 SVGAGI (reference sequence). CDR3 region: CASKSSGRGNTQYF. CDR3 DNA sequence: TGTGCCAGCAAGTCTAGCGGGAGGGGCAATACGCAGTATTTT.

The chain uses TRBV7-2 and TRBJ2-1, with 8 bases fitting TRBD2. V lost 2 bases and J lost 6; bases outside the gene matches: 9. The V gene's germline CDR1 is SGHTA and CDR2 FQGNSA. The CDR3 runs to 16 residues. CDR3 amino acids: CASSLYGTRQGNEQFF. CDR3 DNA sequence: TGTGCCAGCAGCTTATACGGGACTAGGCAAGGCAATGAGCAGTTCTTC.

The J gene is TRBJ1-5, the V gene TRBV19; D unresolved. Trimming stripped 3 bases from V and 4 bases from J, with 10 bases between. This CDR3 has 14 amino acids. Germline CDR1 is LNHDA and CDR2 is SQIVND (reference sequence). The CDR3 DNA is TGTGCCAGTAGTATTCTCGTCGGGAATCAGCCCCAGCATTTT. Protein: CASSILVGNQPQHF.

This clone was seen more than once but under ten times. V usage is TRBV19 and J usage is TRBJ2-5; 8 nucleotides align to TRBD1. Trimming cost V 6 bases and J 4 bases; bases outside gene matches: 7. This CDR3 contains 14 residues. Per the germline V gene, CDR1 is LNHDA and CDR2 is SQIVND (reference sequence). Here the CDR3 reads CASRQGQGAETQYF. For the CDR3, the DNA is TGTGCCAGTAGACAAGGACAGGGAGCAGAGACCCAGTACTTC.

V and J are TRBV14 and TRBJ2-5; a weak D match, TRBD2 (5 bases). V was shortened by 2 bases and J by 5 bases, with 12 bases between the two germline ends. The CDR3 is 14 residues long. Germline-derived CDR1 and CDR2 are SGHDN and FVKESK. As DNA, the CDR3 is TGTGCCAGCAGCCAATTCCTAGCACGGGAGACCCAGTACTTC. Amino acids: CASSQFLARETQYF.

The J gene is TRBJ2-2, the V gene TRBV9; 8 nucleotides agree with TRBD2. V trimming: 0 bases; J trimming: 6 bases; junction bases outside the gene matches: 7. The CDR3 loop spans 16 amino acids. Germline CDR1 SGDLS, CDR2 YYNGEE. The CDR3 spells CASSVGPGGVSGELFF. The CDR3 nucleotides read TGTGCCAGCAGCGTAGGGCCCGGGGGGGTCTCCGGGGAGCTGTTTTTT.

This clone occurred a few times. The J gene is TRBJ2-1, the V gene TRBV7-9, with 8 nucleotides matching TRBD2. Germline loops: CDR1 SEHNR, CDR2 FQNEAQ (reference sequence). Unmatched junction bases numbered 10, after V lost 2 bases and J lost 7 bases. This CDR3 has 16 residues. DNA of the CDR3: TGTGCCAGCAGCTTATCATGGCGGGGGGCCGGGAATGAGCAGTTCTTC. Protein: CASSLSWRGAGNEQFF.